This T cell receptor (beta chain) originates from a study of T cell responses to AZD1222 COVID-19 vaccine (dated by TCRdb to the early 2020s). Notes on the research overall: AZD1222 recipients given second doses at about 4 weeks or at about 12 weeks were pooled, since spike-specific TCR depth and breadth were not found to differ between the two schedules. Enrollment into the trials was organized by age into subgroups of 18-55, 56-69 and 70-plus years, and those subgroups contained 148, 28 and 57 TCR-sequenced participants, respectively. TCR sequencing was performed for over 230 trial participants, of whom about 200 were given two doses of AZD1222 and some 26 were given two doses of MenACWY control vaccine.

Of note for this clone: Its antigen target is currently unknown. No base qualities exist here, and no much larger clone lies one base off it.

The CDR3 regions of human TCRbeta chains were subjected to immunosequencing. The authors' analysis ran thus. Repertoire TCRs were checked for matches against a reference library of SARS-CoV-2-specific TCRs that had been generated using the MIRA antigen-specificity platform. Breadth meant the fraction of unique TCRs that were SARS-CoV-2-associated, whereas depth meant the fraction of total T cells that were SARS-CoV-2-associated. Using the MIRA data, each spike-specific TCR was mapped to the spike region that the TCR reacts to and placed in a CD4 or CD8 class. Log10-transformed breadth and depth values were compared by one-way ANOVA with Sidak's multiple comparisons tests. TCRdb re-hosts the immuneACCESS table, in-frame sequences only. Its copies lack some clones; in the studies checked, an unresolved V gene accounts for under half of them, and the cause for the rest is not known. V and J calls plus clone size are reproduced from that table; the DNA served to infer D and trimming. The sample includes roughly 97,000 clones, with about 89% observed a single time. In total, the top ten clones hold around 20% of the sample.

What the authors observed across the whole study: Participants were mostly white British, with more females than males. The authors suggested clonal diversity may have been underestimated. After two AZD1222 doses, both the breadth and the depth of spike-specific TCRs were significantly higher than at day 0 and than in MenACWY recipients. The whole spike protein was spanned by vaccine-associated CD4 TCRs, and dominant responses were seen in regions 160-218 and 743-854. In the small 56-69-year group, the increase in depth fell short of significance, most likely because of low power. Reportedly, almost half of the unique spike-specific TCRs recognized epitopes lying outside the regions that are mutated in the B.1.351 and B.1.1.7 variants. No day 14 peak-response samples were available, so repertoires were characterized only after the peak T cell response. Conclusions about previously exposed vaccinees are limited because only a handful of AZD1222 recipients were SARS-CoV-2 seropositive at baseline.

Per the germline V gene (reference sequence), WNHNN is the CDR1 and SYGVQD is the CDR2. The cysteine opens and the phenylalanine closes a CDR3 of 15 amino acids. Only the CDR3 region is kept as DNA, spanning 45 bases read in frame from base 1. V is cut by 2 bases and J by 5 bases, and the space between the germline ends is 13 bases. This sample's time point label indicates: baseline before first vaccination. Vaccinee samples were obtained from the UK trials COV001 and COV002, which included a single-blind randomized controlled phase 2/3 trial of AZD1222 (ChAdOx1 nCoV-19) in healthy adults. For TCRbeta chain sequencing, PBMC samples from trial participants were taken at day 0 and at day 28 after the second dose.

The source is an adult in good health. In this chain, TRBV10-1 is recombined with TRBJ2-1; too little of a D gene remains to name it. The starting material was peripheral blood, obtained on day 0 of AZD1222 vaccination. The CDR3 protein sequence reads: CASSERWDWDNEQFF. The bases read TGCGCCAGCAGTGAGCGATGGGATTGGGACAATGAGCAGTTCTTC.